This note documents a single T cell receptor beta chain sequence. The table lists this clonotype with many counts. It lacks a known antigen. Per-base quality was not reported, and no clone a single base away is much larger than it. The CDR3, from cysteine to phenylalanine, totals 14 residues. Only CDR3 DNA remains: 42 bases, in frame from the first base. Sequences SGHTA (CDR1) and FQGNSA (CDR2) are obtained from the germline V gene. V and J are trimmed by 3 bases and 5 bases, and the gene matches miss 4 bases of the junction. The data originate from a study of T cell repertoires in cytomegalovirus infection (dated 2019 in TCRdb). In the study overall: The peptide stimulations were aimed at well-studied HLA-B-restricted epitopes as well as recently identified HLA-C-restricted CMV epitopes, whose presentation resists viral immunomodulation. Because public TCR beta signatures pointed to carriage of CMV infection together with the matching HLA type, the HLA type of each donor mattered for the analysis. Results the study describes overall, beyond this receptor: In both this cohort and an independent 352-donor cohort, the cumulative frequency of public TCR beta family members distinguished carriers of CMV infection plus the relevant HLA type. The ex vivo response was dominated by HLA-C-restricted CMV-specific TCR beta clonotypes, which also provided the single most frequent clonotype in two of eight donors.

The sequencer listed for this sample is Illumina HiSeq 1500. Using fastp at Q25 and MiXCR, TCRdb reprocessed the public reads and kept productive beta chains. Each CDR3 protein gets just one entry, which takes the most common genes and DNA from the rows behind it. The sample includes around 430,000 distinct CDR3 sequences, with roughly 42% observed a single time. The biggest ten clones account for around 44% of the sample. The treatment or condition label, read with the paper, signifies: in vitro stimulation with specific CMV peptide epitopes to enrich CMV-specific T cells. The source of this sequence is a human donor in good health (CMV status not recorded). Some clones in this sample may be carry-over from other donors' samples. The specimen comprised cultured PBMCs, sampled from culture after CMV antigen stimulation. The chain links TRBV7-2 with TRBJ2-1, with 7 central nucleotides matching TRBD2. Here is the DNA: TGTGCCAGCAGCTTTTCGGGGGGACACAATGAGCAGTTCTTC. Its coded protein is CASSFSGGHNEQFF.